The next 4 T cell receptor beta chains were all read from a single sample in a study of Graves' ophthalmopathy and Graves' hyperthyroidism. Amplified material comprised TCR beta CDR3 regions derived from RNA transcripts. The workflow started with a first-round RT-PCR run with HTBI primers and then moved on to a second-round multiplex PCR. TCRdb itself ran the multiplex PCR reads through MiXCR, one entry per CDR3 protein. This table holds 500,000 to 800,000 distinct CDR3 sequences, about 38% found once. The sample comprised peripheral blood. These receptors all stem from an adult man with Graves' ophthalmopathy.

The chain uses TRBV10-3 and TRBJ1-3; 7 bases agree with TRBD1. CDR3 length equals 15 residues. Germline loops: CDR1 ENHRY, CDR2 SYGVKD. V lost 6 bases, J lost 0 bases, and 5 bases stayed unmatched. The CDR3 DNA reads TGTGCCATCAGCCCGGGACAGAACTCTGGAAACACCATATATTTT. It codes for CAISPGQNSGNTIYF.

The table lists this clonotype with many counts. The V gene is TRBV29-1, the J gene TRBJ1-2; 7 nucleotides match TRBD1. The germline CDR1 and CDR2 sequences are SQVTM and ANQGSEA. Trimming removed 4 bases from V and 10 bases from J; junction bases left unmatched: 12. The CDR3 totals 13 residues. The CDR3 loop is CSVVTGPLIVYTF. For the CDR3, the DNA is TGCAGCGTTGTGACAGGGCCTCTAATTGTCTACACCTTC.

The V call is TRBV15, the J call TRBJ2-7; D remains unclear. The germline gives CDR1 LNHNV, CDR2 YYDKDF (reference sequence). The ends were cut back, 0 bases at V and 4 bases at J, with 10 bases in the middle. CDR3 length equals 14 residues. CDR3 sequence (DNA): TGTGCCACCAGCAGAGATTGGGCTCGGTACGAGCAGTACTTC. As protein: CATSRDWARYEQYF. The whole variable domain, remainder taken from reference TRBV15 and TRBJ2-7, is DAMVIQNPRYQVTQFGKPVTLSCSQTLNHNVMYWYQQKSSQAPKLLFHYYDKDFNNEADTPDNFQSRRPNTSFCFLDIRSPGLGDTAMYLCATSRDWARYEQYFGPGTRLTVT.

V usage is TRBV7-9 and J usage is TRBJ2-2, with 9 bases aligning to TRBD2. The V and J ends lost 5 bases and 7 bases, in that order; junction bases with no gene match: 5. Germline V gene data show CDR1 as SEHNR and CDR2 as FQNEAQ (reference sequence). The CDR3 totals 14 residues. DNA for the CDR3: TGTGCCAGCAGCGGCGGGGGGGCAGGCGGGGAGCTGTTTTTT. Translated: CASSGGGAGGELFF.